This section outlines one TCR beta chain sequence together with its context. This entry comes from a study of PD-L1 blockade in urothelial cancer. V lost 6 bases, J lost 6 bases, and 17 bases stayed unmatched. The CDR3 totals 17 residues. CDR1 is KGHSH, CDR2 LQKENI, per germline. Clones were sequenced by immunoSEQ multiplex PCR, and TCRdb holds only the in-frame ones, with some missing. The repertoire holds 100,000 or so clones, with roughly 84% as singletons. The V call is TRBV18, the J call TRBJ2-1, with 7 bases matching TRBD2. This receptor was identified in a man aged 45 to 65 with urothelial cancer. Sequencing used PBMCs, obtained around atezolizumab (anti-PD-L1) treatment. In DNA form, the CDR3 reads TGTGCCAGCTCCGGACCCATTCTTCGGGGGGTTAGCAATGAGCAGTTCTTC. This encodes CASSGPILRGVSNEQFF.